This T cell receptor (beta chain) comes out of a study of beta chain features in type 1 diabetes. What was sequenced were expressed TCRB transcripts, since all of the isolated RNA had been reverse transcribed. Sequencing was performed with immunoSEQ multiplex PCR; in TCRdb, only in-frame clones are kept and a portion is missing. The sample carries about 340,000 clones, 13% recorded once. A word on this clone: Its antigen is undetermined.

Per germline, CDR1 SQVTM and CDR2 ANQGSEA. Trimming removed 6 bases from V and 1 base from J; junction bases left unmatched: 22. The CDR3 is 21 residues long. Sorting with CD45RO/CCR7/CD25/CD127/CD95/CD27 yielded naive, central memory, regulatory and stem-like memory CD4+ cells. Purities in excess of 98% were seen in all sorted populations. Study-level points and caveats: Type 1 diabetes patients showed a moderate but significant shortening of TCRB CDR3s in all four CD4+ subsets. Researchers reported that naive, central memory and Treg TCRB repertoires appeared more similar in patients than in healthy donors.

The V and J genes are TRBV29-1 and TRBJ2-3, with 13 bases fitting TRBD2. The clonotype was recovered from a woman aged 18 to 35 with type 1 diabetes. Sequencing input: naive CD4+ T cells from blood. Here the CDR3 DNA reads TGCAGCGTCGCCCGGACTAGCGGGAGTGTTCGAGCCGTACTAGGCACAGATACGCAGTATTTT. Its translation is CSVARTSGSVRAVLGTDTQYF.